This T cell receptor (beta chain) was observed in a study of cytomegalovirus exposure and HLA in healthy donors. Primers included in the PCR were 60 Vbeta and 13 Jbeta primers. This table comes from immunoSEQ multiplex PCR, and its TCRdb copy is limited to in-frame clones, with some not included. Here the sample spans some 110,000 clones, around 64% being singletons. A word on this clone: Its specificity is unknown.

Findings of the study overall: TCR beta chain V- and J-gene trimming was linked, in a later analysis, to a missense variant in DCLRE1C.

The sample comprised PBMCs. This TCR derives from a woman aged 25 to 39 in good health and CMV-seronegative.

CDR3 coding DNA: TGTGCCAGCAGCCACTCAGACAGGGGCCCTTCGAGTGGCTACACCTTC. Translating gives CASSHSDRGPSSGYTF. J is TRBJ1-2 and V is TRBV11-1; 8 bases align to TRBD1. The CDR3 is 16 residues long. CDR1 and CDR2 (germline): SGHAT, FQDESV (reference sequence). V dropped 5 bases and J dropped 7; count of bases not matched to a gene: 15.